Listed below are T cell receptor beta chains from one sample, sequenced in a study of Ad26.COV2.S vaccination and SARS-CoV-2 variants. TCRdb's table, derived via immunoSEQ multiplex PCR, lists solely in-frame clones and lacks some. The data show about 480,000 clones, roughly nine tenths seen once. Source: peripheral blood, taken in a trial of Ad26.COV2.S vaccine versus placebo. Receptors were obtained from a person aged 18-65 years who received the Ad26.COV2.S COVID-19 vaccine or a placebo. The CDR3 runs from the conserved cysteine through the conserved F or W. The D gene is left open where the match is weak. For some rows the clone size is stated as once, few or many, or as a class when expanded; others skip it.

d_gene | j_gene | abundance | v_gene | CDR3aa | CDR3nt
TRBD2 | TRBJ2-2 | . | TRBV6-2/TRBV6-3 | CASSYEAGGPSTGELFF | TGTGCCAGCAGTTACGAAGCGGGAGGGCCGAGCACCGGGGAGCTGTTTTTT
. | TRBJ1-5 | . | TRBV21-1 | CASSPRSTYSNQPQHF | TGTGCCAGCAGCCCGCGATCCACATATAGCAATCAGCCCCAGCATTTT
TRBD1 | TRBJ2-3 | . | TRBV28 | CASSSYPGQGYTDTQYF | TGTGCCAGCAGTTCTTATCCGGGACAGGGATACACAGATACGCAGTATTTT
TRBD2 | TRBJ2-4 | . | TRBV7-2 | CASSSSGTRGGRIQYF | TGTGCCAGCAGCTCCTCCGGGACTAGGGGGGGGCGCATTCAGTACTTC
TRBD1 | TRBJ1-2 | . | TRBV11-2 | CASSPGQVLYGYTF | TGTGCCAGCAGCCCCGGACAGGTCCTCTATGGCTACACCTTC
. | TRBJ2-2 | few | TRBV5-8 | CASSLMTGNTGELFF | TGTGCCAGCAGCTTGATGACAGGGAACACCGGGGAGCTGTTTTTT
. | TRBJ1-6 | . | TRBV5-1 | CASSLGPIDSPLHF | TGCGCCAGCAGCTTGGGGCCAATCGATTCACCCCTCCACTTT
TRBD1 | TRBJ1-2 | . | TRBV10-3 | CAIRGTGLNYGYTF | TGTGCCATCAGGGGGACAGGGCTAAACTATGGCTACACCTTC
. | TRBJ2-1 | . | TRBV7-6 | CASSLRPGPQGEQFF | TGTGCCAGCAGCCTACGTCCAGGGCCCCAAGGTGAGCAGTTCTTC
. | TRBJ2-1 | . | TRBV28 | CASGESRNEQFF | TGTGCCAGCGGAGAGTCCCGCAATGAGCAGTTCTTC
. | TRBJ2-5 | . | TRBV19 | CASSSGLRGVTQYF | TGTGCCAGTAGTTCGGGACTCAGGGGGGTGACCCAGTACTTC
. | TRBJ2-7 | . | TRBV7-7 | CASSSDGGTSYEQYF | TGTGCCAGCAGCTCGGACGGAGGGACCTCCTACGAGCAGTACTTC
TRBD1 | TRBJ1-1 | . | TRBV19 | CASSVDRDTEAFF | TGTGCCAGTAGTGTCGACAGGGATACTGAAGCTTTCTTT
TRBD1 | TRBJ1-2 | once | TRBV29-1 | CSVKRTGGGGYTF | TGCAGCGTCAAACGGACAGGGGGAGGTGGCTACACCTTC
TRBD2 | TRBJ2-2 | . | TRBV19 | CASSIAGTSLGGELFF | TGTGCCAGTAGTATAGCCGGGACTAGTCTCGGCGGGGAGCTGTTTTTT
. | TRBJ1-6 | few | TRBV30 | CAWSSQHNSPLHF | TGTGCCTGGAGTTCCCAGCATAATTCACCCCTCCACTTT
TRBD1 | TRBJ1-5 | . | TRBV30 | CAWSHGRGVGNQPQHF | TGTGCCTGGAGTCACGGCAGGGGGGTGGGCAATCAGCCCCAGCATTTT
TRBD1 | TRBJ1-5 | . | TRBV24-1 | CATSRTGDQPQHF | TGTGCCACCAGCCGGACAGGGGATCAGCCCCAGCATTTT
TRBD1 | TRBJ2-7 | . | TRBV3-1/TRBV3-2 | CASSLQGSYEQYF | TGTGCCAGCAGCTTACAGGGGAGCTACGAGCAGTACTTC
. | TRBJ1-4 | . | TRBV11-3 | CASSLVRQRSEKLFF | TGTGCCAGCAGCTTAGTCAGGCAGCGATCTGAAAAACTGTTTTTT
TRBD1 | TRBJ1-4 | once | TRBV5-1 | CASSWATGSEEKLFF | TGCGCCAGCAGCTGGGCGACAGGGAGTGAGGAAAAACTGTTTTTT
. | TRBJ1-3 | . | TRBV7-9 | CASSPDLGGNTIYF | TGTGCCAGCAGCCCTGACCTTGGAGGAAACACCATATATTTT
. | TRBJ2-7 | . | TRBV10-1 | CASPSRVWSYEQYF | TGCGCCAGCCCCTCTCGGGTTTGGAGCTACGAGCAGTACTTC
TRBD2 | TRBJ2-3 | . | TRBV5-5 | CASSLGGSSTDTQYF | TGTGCCAGCAGCCTGGGGGGGTCTAGCACAGATACGCAGTATTTT
. | TRBJ2-3 | . | TRBV2 | CASKGQGTPTTSTDTQYF | TGTGCCAGCAAGGGGCAAGGCACCCCGACCACTAGCACAGATACGCAGTATTTT
. | TRBJ2-5 | . | TRBV3-1/TRBV3-2 | CASSSPGETQYF | TGTGCCAGCAGCTCCCCCGGGGAGACCCAGTACTTC
. | TRBJ2-2 | . | TRBV19 | CASGTRDTQNTGELFF | TGTGCCAGTGGGACGAGGGACACCCAGAACACCGGGGAGCTGTTTTTT
. | TRBJ2-6 | . | TRBV7-9 | CASSLVGGLGANVLTF | TGTGCCAGCAGCTTAGTAGGGGGGCTCGGGGCCAACGTCCTGACTTTC
TRBD1 | TRBJ1-5 | . | TRBV7-2 | CASSQGGGSNQPQHF | TGTGCCAGCAGCCAGGGGGGAGGTAGCAATCAGCCCCAGCATTTT
. | TRBJ2-3 | . | TRBV14 | CASSQGWGQQVDTQYF | TGTGCCAGCAGCCAAGGATGGGGGCAGCAGGTAGATACGCAGTATTTT
. | TRBJ2-3 | . | TRBV6-5 | CASSRDSRGTDTQYF | TGTGCCAGCAGCCGGGACTCCCGGGGCACAGATACGCAGTATTTT
. | TRBJ2-3 | . | TRBV15 | CATSTQLRGDDTQYF | TGTGCCACCAGCACCCAATTGAGGGGGGACGATACGCAGTATTTT
. | TRBJ1-1 | . | TRBV6-5 | CASSYLQGYLNTEAFF | TGTGCCAGCAGTTACCTGCAGGGGTATTTGAACACTGAAGCTTTCTTT
. | TRBJ2-5 | . | TRBV5-4 | CASATSGTETQYF | TGTGCCAGCGCGACTAGTGGGACGGAGACCCAGTACTTC
TRBD1 | TRBJ2-2 | . | TRBV11-3 | CASSSDREHTGELFF | TGTGCCAGCAGCTCTGACAGGGAGCACACCGGGGAGCTGTTTTTT
. | TRBJ1-5 | . | TRBV4-3 | CASSLNRDSNQPQHF | TGCGCCAGCAGCCTTAACAGGGATAGCAATCAGCCCCAGCATTTT
. | TRBJ1-5 | . | TRBV19 | CASSTRGNQPQHF | TGTGCCAGTAGTACCCGAGGGAATCAGCCCCAGCATTTT
TRBD1 | TRBJ1-4 | . | TRBV30 | CAWSAGTGEERLFF | TGTGCCTGGAGCGCCGGGACAGGGGAGGAGAGACTGTTTTTT
TRBD1 | TRBJ1-2 | . | TRBV15 | CATSRVRRDSPYGYTF | TGTGCCACCAGCAGAGTTCGCAGGGACAGCCCCTATGGCTACACCTTC
TRBD2 | TRBJ2-3 | . | TRBV3-1/TRBV3-2 | CASSHSTSGGTDTQYF | TGTGCCAGCAGCCACTCAACTAGCGGGGGCACAGATACGCAGTATTTT
TRBD2 | TRBJ2-1 | . | TRBV5-1 | CASSLGTSGGYNEQFF | TGCGCCAGCAGCCTCGGGACTAGCGGAGGCTACAATGAGCAGTTCTTC
TRBD2 | TRBJ2-1 | . | TRBV14 | CASSRYSGRASSYNEQFF | TGTGCCAGCAGCCGATATAGCGGGAGGGCCTCCTCCTACAATGAGCAGTTCTTC
. | TRBJ2-7 | . | TRBV28 | CASQMGGLLYEQYF | TGTGCCAGCCAGATGGGGGGCCTACTCTACGAGCAGTACTTC
TRBD1 | TRBJ2-1 | . | TRBV28 | CASRRTGGNEQFF | TGTGCCAGCAGGCGAACAGGGGGGAATGAGCAGTTCTTC
. | TRBJ1-4 | . | TRBV30 | CARRTEAGTEKLFF | TGTGCCCGACGGACGGAGGCAGGGACTGAAAAACTGTTTTTT
. | TRBJ2-4 | . | TRBV7-8 | CASSGGTEVRRAKNIQYF | TGTGCCAGCAGCGGCGGAACGGAGGTCCGCCGAGCCAAAAACATTCAGTACTTC
. | TRBJ1-1 | . | TRBV4-2 | CASSPETVTEAFF | TGTGCCAGCAGCCCAGAGACAGTCACTGAAGCTTTCTTT
TRBD1 | TRBJ2-7 | . | TRBV5-6 | CASSWEDRENEQYF | TGTGCCAGCAGCTGGGAAGACAGGGAAAACGAGCAGTACTTC